Listed below are T cell receptor beta chains from one sample, sequenced in a study of blood T cell repertoires in COVID-19. Assay used: immunoSEQ multiplex PCR; TCRdb lists only in-frame clones, some missing. This sample carries 130,000 or so clones, roughly three quarters of them seen once, and the ten largest clones take 1.5% to 2%. The source material was peripheral blood. These receptors were obtained from a woman aged 65 to 85 with acute or convalescent COVID-19. Each CDR3 is given with its conserved first and last residue. D genes are given only for firm matches.

>TRBV5-8|TRBD1|TRBJ1-2
CASSLGQGANYGYTF
>TRBV3-1/TRBV3-2|-|TRBJ2-1
CASSQGGGAPNEQFF
>TRBV5-1|-|TRBJ2-3
CASSLEGSERDTQYF
>TRBV2|TRBD2|TRBJ2-1
CASSAWLAGGAGNNEQFF
>TRBV12-3/TRBV12-4|TRBD1|TRBJ2-7
CASGRQGSHEQYF
>TRBV27|-|TRBJ2-6
CASSLRARAAGANVLTF
>TRBV19|TRBD1|TRBJ1-1
CASSMPPGQGSSEAFF
>TRBV7-9|-|TRBJ2-1
CASSLQTSYNEQFF
>TRBV7-2|TRBD1|TRBJ2-7
CASSRGGTESSYEQYF
>TRBV4-3|TRBD2|TRBJ2-7
CASSQGLVSSEQYF
>TRBV7-9|-|TRBJ1-4
CASSPRGRGEKLFF
>TRBV9|-|TRBJ1-1
CASSSTQMNTEAFF
>TRBV28|-|TRBJ2-2
CASSLGGWTGELFF
>TRBV11-2|-|TRBJ1-3
CASSLVPRDGNTIYF
>TRBV10-3|TRBD1|TRBJ2-2
CAVAGTGDRELFF
>TRBV3-1/TRBV3-2|TRBD2|TRBJ2-1
CASSQDHRSGGAVEQFF
>TRBV29-1|TRBD1|TRBJ1-4
CSVSTGALGEKLFF
>TRBV5-1|TRBD1|TRBJ2-2
CASSNTGTENTGELFF
>TRBV27|TRBD1|TRBJ1-4
CASRPGTGSEKLFF
>TRBV24-1|-|TRBJ1-1
CATEMYGENTEAFF
>TRBV30|TRBD2|TRBJ2-2
CAWRISGTSVTGELFF
>TRBV14|TRBD1|TRBJ2-1
CASSQRQGRNEQFF
>TRBV3-1/TRBV3-2|-|TRBJ2-2
CASSQDLLSRTGELFF
>TRBV3-1/TRBV3-2|TRBD1|TRBJ2-3
CASSQQPGQRKYF
>TRBV28|-|TRBJ1-1
CASSLSGIREAFF
>TRBV7-3|-|TRBJ1-1
CASSPQGLGSSTEAFF
>TRBV24-1|TRBD1|TRBJ2-2
CATNRGDTGELFF
>TRBV27|TRBD1|TRBJ1-1
CASSIQGRTEAFF
>TRBV30|-|TRBJ2-7
CAWSRGGHYYEQYF
>TRBV19|TRBD1|TRBJ1-2
CASSTQGTPYYGYTF
>TRBV28|-|TRBJ2-1
CASSYYRDYNEQFF
>TRBV29-1|-|TRBJ2-7
CSVARDTFYEQYF
>TRBV6-2/TRBV6-3|TRBD1|TRBJ1-2
CASSPTRGPYGYTF
>TRBV19|TRBD1|TRBJ2-7
CASSPSTGAYEQYF
>TRBV5-8|TRBD1|TRBJ1-5
CASSGPNRGGQPQHF
>TRBV14|-|TRBJ1-1
CASSQGQVNTEAFF
>TRBV28|TRBD1|TRBJ1-2
CASSFYSGQGAWGYTF
>TRBV27|-|TRBJ2-5
CASSLSTLGSQETQYF
>TRBV9|TRBD2|TRBJ2-2
CASSVDGRADGELFF
>TRBV2|-|TRBJ2-1
CASSEARRGEQFF
>TRBV19|-|TRBJ1-1
CASKTQQGLGTEAFF
>TRBV10-2|TRBD2|TRBJ2-1
CASSESGAGGPHNEQFF
>TRBV6-5|-|TRBJ2-2
CATRRELVNTGELFF
>TRBV6-5|-|TRBJ1-1
CASNTRGINTEAFF
>TRBV7-3|TRBD1|TRBJ2-5
CASSWTGVGMETQYF